This TCR beta chain appears in the sequencing data of a study of post-analysis software for immune sequencing data. On the study more broadly: Some patients lacked subtype; others had relapsing-remitting, secondary progressive or progressive-relapsing disease. General study results and limits: Same-batch samples co-clustered strongly by F measure. TRBV segments more frequent in patients than in controls numbered roughly 5 and included TRBV5-6, TRBV5-1 and TRBV20-1. Relative to controls, patients with multiple sclerosis showed significantly lower normalized Chao1 diversity.

cDNA libraries of TCR beta carried unique molecular identifiers. Starting from roughly 1 to 10 million T cells, the study yielded approximately 500,000 cDNA molecules. Using its own MiXCR run on the PCR reads, TCRdb lists one record per CDR3 protein. The sample lists around 440,000 distinct CDR3 sequences, roughly 45% seen once, with about 12% in the top ten. Regarding this clonotype: The antigen remains undetermined.

Germline-derived CDR1 and CDR2 are LNHNV and YYDKDF (reference sequence). V lost 4 bases, J lost 2 bases, and 7 bases stayed unmatched. The CDR3 totals 15 residues. This TCR was recovered from a girl under 18 with multiple sclerosis. Sequences were obtained from blood. V usage is TRBV15 and J usage is TRBJ2-5; 7 bases match TRBD2. CDR3 amino acids: CATSIESGGQETQYF. The CDR3, as DNA: TGTGCCACCAGCATAGAGTCGGGGGGTCAAGAGACCCAGTACTTC. The complete variable domain, with remaining parts taken from reference TRBV15 and TRBJ2-5, reads DAMVIQNPRYQVTQFGKPVTLSCSQTLNHNVMYWYQQKSSQAPKLLFHYYDKDFNNEADTPDNFQSRRPNTSFCFLDIRSPGLGDTAMYLCATSIESGGQETQYFGPGTRLLVL.